A selection of T cell receptor beta chains follows, all from one sample in a study of beta chain features in type 1 diabetes. The method was immunoSEQ multiplex PCR; TCRdb's version includes in-frame clones alone and lacks a portion of them. The sample comprises some 270,000 clones, 9.5% to 13% of which are singletons, and around 0.017% rests with the top ten. The source material was naive CD4+ T cells from blood. The receptors originated from a man aged 25 to 40 with type 1 diabetes. Each CDR3 is given with its conserved first and last residue. The D gene is left open where the match is weak. A clone size is listed for some rows: how often the clone was seen (once, few, many), or a class if it is expanded.

D	size	V	J	CDR3	DNA
NA	few	TRBV2	TRBJ1-6	CAKSRVYNSPLHF	TGTGCCAAGTCCCGGGTATATAATTCACCCCTCCACTTT
TRBD1	NA	TRBV4-1	TRBJ2-3	CASSPLGQGISADTQYF	TGCGCCAGCAGCCCTCTGGGACAGGGTATATCGGCAGATACGCAGTATTTT
TRBD1	NA	TRBV5-1	TRBJ2-7	CASSLRDRGLVYYEQYF	TGCGCCAGCAGCTTGAGGGACAGGGGGCTTGTCTACTACGAGCAGTACTTC
NA	few	TRBV29-1	TRBJ1-1	CSVPDSTGEAFF	TGCAGCGTTCCCGACTCGACAGGTGAAGCTTTCTTT
TRBD1	few	TRBV25-1	TRBJ2-7	CASSGGDRGGEQYF	TGTGCCAGCAGTGGGGGGGACAGGGGCGGCGAGCAGTACTTC
TRBD1	NA	TRBV15	TRBJ2-1	CATSRGTGVALDEQFF	TGTGCCACCAGCAGGGGAACAGGGGTAGCATTGGATGAGCAGTTCTTC
TRBD1	NA	TRBV6-5	TRBJ2-7	CASSRGQGTYEQYF	TGTGCCAGCAGCCGGGGACAGGGTACCTACGAGCAGTACTTC
TRBD2	few	TRBV5-1	TRBJ2-7	CASSLVVGGGYEQYF	TGCGCCAGCAGCTTGGTGGTCGGCGGGGGCTACGAGCAGTACTTC
NA	few	TRBV19	TRBJ1-5	CASGEAPGGNQPQHF	TGTGCCAGTGGCGAGGCTCCCGGAGGCAATCAGCCCCAGCATTTT
NA	NA	TRBV7-2	TRBJ1-2	CASSSPGVYGYTF	TGTGCCAGCAGCTCCCCGGGAGTCTATGGCTACACCTTC
NA	NA	TRBV7-7	TRBJ2-2	CASSSGGGELFF	TGTGCTAGCAGCTCCGGGGGCGGGGAGCTGTTTTTT
NA	NA	TRBV2	TRBJ2-5	CASREQETQYF	TGTGCCAGCAGAGAGCAAGAGACCCAGTACTTC
NA	few	TRBV13	TRBJ1-2	CASSLVRDGYTF	TGTGCCAGCAGCTTAGTTCGAGATGGCTACACCTTC
TRBD2	NA	TRBV2	TRBJ2-7	CASRKERGDSYEQYF	TGTGCCAGCAGGAAGGAGCGGGGGGACTCCTACGAGCAGTACTTC
NA	NA	TRBV5-4	TRBJ2-5	CASRRGTGNPGETQYF	TGTGCCAGCAGACGGGGGACCGGGAATCCGGGGGAGACCCAGTACTTC
TRBD1	NA	TRBV28	TRBJ2-3	CASSSGQGPDTQYF	TGTGCCAGCAGTTCCGGACAGGGCCCAGATACGCAGTATTTT
NA	few	TRBV7-9	TRBJ1-1	CASSPGDVNTEAFF	TGTGCCAGCAGCCCCGGGGATGTGAACACTGAAGCTTTCTTT
TRBD1	few	TRBV11-2	TRBJ2-3	CASSFNRGPTDTQYF	TGTGCCAGCAGCTTCAACAGGGGCCCCACAGATACGCAGTATTTT
NA	few	TRBV29-1	TRBJ2-1	CSVSRGVGNNEQFF	TGCAGCGTCTCACGGGGAGTGGGCAACAATGAGCAGTTCTTC
TRBD1	few	TRBV7-9	TRBJ2-1	CASSFGQGINEQFF	TGTGCCAGCAGCTTTGGACAGGGGATCAATGAGCAGTTCTTC
NA	few	TRBV18	TRBJ1-4	CASSPDTREKLFF	TGTGCCAGCTCACCCGATACGCGTGAAAAACTGTTTTTT
TRBD2	NA	TRBV19	TRBJ2-1	CASTPRGGYEQFF	TGTGCCAGTACGCCCCGGGGGGGCTATGAGCAGTTCTTC
TRBD2	few	TRBV9	TRBJ2-1	CASSLTGGPDNEQFF	TGTGCCAGCAGCCTAACGGGGGGGCCCGACAATGAGCAGTTCTTC
TRBD2	few	TRBV7-2	TRBJ2-2	CASSLAGPGTGELFF	TGTGCCAGCAGCCTAGCGGGGCCGGGCACCGGGGAGCTGTTTTTT
NA	NA	TRBV5-4	TRBJ2-2	CASSLRQGLFTGELFF	TGTGCCAGCAGCTTGCGGCAGGGGTTATTCACCGGGGAGCTGTTTTTT
TRBD1	few	TRBV6-6	TRBJ1-1	CASRIDRDTEAFF	TGTGCCAGCAGGATAGACAGGGATACTGAAGCTTTCTTT
TRBD1	NA	TRBV19	TRBJ2-7	CASSIVSDRGYEQYF	TGTGCCAGTAGTATAGTGTCGGACAGGGGCTACGAGCAGTACTTC
TRBD2	NA	TRBV6-6	TRBJ2-7	CASSYGDYSYEQYF	TGTGCCAGCAGTTACGGGGACTACTCCTACGAGCAGTACTTC
NA	once	TRBV6-4	TRBJ1-1	CASSEGGLTEAFF	TGTGCCAGCAGTGAGGGGGGACTCACTGAAGCTTTCTTT
TRBD2	few	TRBV7-9	TRBJ2-5	CASSREGRETQYF	TGTGCCAGCAGCCGGGAGGGGAGAGAGACCCAGTACTTC
NA	NA	TRBV9	TRBJ1-2	CASSVGGNYGYTF	TGTGCCAGCAGCGTTGGAGGCAACTATGGCTACACCTTC
NA	NA	TRBV2	TRBJ1-4	CASSAGGLEKLFF	TGTGCCAGCAGTGCCGGCGGCCTCGAAAAACTGTTTTTT
TRBD2	many	TRBV30	TRBJ2-1	CAASGPSYNEQFF	TGTGCCGCTAGCGGGCCCTCCTACAATGAGCAGTTCTTC
TRBD1	NA	TRBV25-1	TRBJ2-2	CASSESGGAGIGELFF	TGTGCCAGCAGTGAGTCAGGGGGCGCTGGCATCGGGGAGCTGTTTTTT
TRBD1	NA	TRBV4-1	TRBJ2-5	CASSQALDRGETQYF	TGCGCCAGCAGCCAAGCTCTGGACAGGGGCGAGACCCAGTACTTC
NA	few	TRBV28	TRBJ1-1	CASSLRRNTEAFF	TGTGCCAGCAGTTTAAGGAGGAACACTGAAGCTTTCTTT
TRBD1	NA	TRBV6-6	TRBJ2-5	CASSYPTGEETQYF	TGTGCCAGCAGTTACCCGACAGGGGAAGAGACCCAGTACTTC
TRBD1	NA	TRBV5-1	TRBJ1-1	CASSLQGQNTEAFF	TGCGCCAGCAGCTTACAGGGGCAGAACACTGAAGCTTTCTTT
NA	NA	TRBV7-8	TRBJ2-3	CASSLRGDSDTQYF	TGTGCCAGCAGCCTCAGGGGAGATTCAGATACGCAGTATTTT
TRBD1	NA	TRBV18	TRBJ1-5	CASSPPAGGYSNQPQHF	TGTGCCAGCTCACCACCGGCAGGGGGTTATAGCAATCAGCCCCAGCATTTT
TRBD2	NA	TRBV4-2	TRBJ2-3	CASSQAGTSPDTQYF	TGTGCCAGCAGCCAAGCCGGGACTAGCCCAGATACGCAGTATTTT
NA	few	TRBV30	TRBJ2-5	CAWIRPGQETQYF	TGTGCCTGGATTCGTCCAGGGCAAGAGACCCAGTACTTC
TRBD2	few	TRBV19	TRBJ2-7	CASQRGRSYEQYF	TGTGCCAGCCAGCGGGGCCGCTCCTACGAGCAGTACTTC
NA	NA	TRBV5-1	TRBJ1-3	CASSQGSSGNTIYF	TGCGCCAGCAGCCAGGGATCCTCTGGAAACACCATATATTTT
TRBD1	NA	TRBV4-1	TRBJ1-5	CASSPGQGNSQPQHF	TGCGCCAGCAGCCCCGGACAGGGCAACAGTCAGCCCCAGCATTTT
TRBD1	NA	TRBV10-3	TRBJ2-7	CAISGDRGYEQYF	TGTGCCATCAGTGGGGACAGGGGCTACGAGCAGTACTTC
NA	NA	TRBV28	TRBJ1-2	CASSLSRDYTF	TGTGCCAGCAGTTTATCTCGGGACTACACCTTC
TRBD1	NA	TRBV7-2	TRBJ2-1	CASSHYRGLGNEQFF	TGTGCCAGCAGCCACTACAGGGGGCTAGGAAATGAGCAGTTCTTC
TRBD2	NA	TRBV6-4	TRBJ2-1	CASSVGLAGTSEQFF	TGTGCCAGCAGTGTGGGACTAGCGGGGACATCCGAGCAGTTCTTC
TRBD1	few	TRBV7-2	TRBJ2-1	CASSSRGSSWNEQFF	TGTGCCAGCAGCTCCAGGGGGTCCTCTTGGAATGAGCAGTTCTTC
NA	few	TRBV29-1	TRBJ1-5	CSVESGVRGQPQHF	TGCAGCGTTGAATCGGGGGTGCGGGGGCAGCCCCAGCATTTT
TRBD2	NA	TRBV19	TRBJ2-1	CASREPSGGPYNEQFF	TGTGCCAGTAGGGAACCGAGCGGGGGGCCGTACAATGAGCAGTTCTTC
NA	NA	TRBV7-9	TRBJ2-1	CASSPPGMDEQFF	TGTGCCAGCAGCCCACCCGGTATGGATGAGCAGTTCTTC
TRBD1	NA	TRBV18	TRBJ2-7	CASQGDRGSYEQYF	TGTGCCAGCCAAGGGGACAGGGGCTCCTACGAGCAGTACTTC
NA	NA	TRBV5-1	TRBJ2-5	CASSLGEETQYF	TGCGCCAGCAGCTTGGGGGAGGAGACCCAGTACTTC